The rows below give T cell receptor beta chains drawn from one sample of a study of blood T cells in healthy people across ages. One entry per CDR3 protein results from TCRdb running MiXCR on the 5' RACE reads. The sample comprises some 670,000 distinct CDR3 sequences, 52% of which are singletons, and 13% rests with the top ten. What was sequenced was blood. These receptors came from a woman aged 80 or over in good health. Each CDR3 is given with its conserved first and last residue.

J,V,CDR3
TRBJ2-7,TRBV3-1,CASSQGQRGSYEQYF
TRBJ2-5,TRBV12-3/TRBV12-4,CASTKGITGETQYF
TRBJ2-3,TRBV20-1,CSAGAPDTQYF
TRBJ1-5,TRBV29-1,CSAGPGPNQPQHF
TRBJ2-5,TRBV29-1,CSVVSLGEETQYF
TRBJ1-3,TRBV7-3,CASSPEPLSGNTIYF
TRBJ1-5,TRBV4-1,CASSQGRLGHSNQPQHF
TRBJ1-2,TRBV14,CASSQRGGYGYTF
TRBJ1-1,TRBV28,CASYVQNTEAFF
TRBJ2-3,TRBV7-2,CASSLRGGGNTDTQYF
TRBJ1-2,TRBV20-1,CSLTNGYGYTF
TRBJ1-1,TRBV28,CASIQQGLNTEAFF
TRBJ2-5,TRBV7-2,CASSAGYGKETQYF
TRBJ2-1,TRBV5-5,CASSSGGPYNEQFF
TRBJ2-1,TRBV5-5,CASSGGLSSEQFF
TRBJ1-1,TRBV5-1,CASSAGTGVLEAFF
TRBJ2-3,TRBV10-3,CAISESIFRAQYF
TRBJ1-1,TRBV20-1,CSARTTANTEAFF
TRBJ2-5,TRBV2,CATGRSQETQYF
-,TRBV20-1,CSAYLAGGSEQYF
TRBJ1-2,TRBV29-1,CSVGGGGDGYTF
TRBJ2-3,TRBV28,CASSHWDSGGAGDTQYF
TRBJ2-3,TRBV20-1,CSAPSRTGLSDTQYF
TRBJ2-1,TRBV20-1,CSAPGGQGTNEQFF
TRBJ2-1,TRBV4-1,CASSPRTAVSYNEQFF
TRBJ2-1,TRBV27,CASSLRTNYNEQFF
TRBJ1-1,TRBV9,CASSTHPGTAAEAFF
TRBJ2-6,TRBV27,CASSIKQGALSSGANVLTF
TRBJ2-5,TRBV12-3/TRBV12-4,CASSLSWGVLVANEQYF
TRBJ2-1,TRBV7-2,CASNFSLRDASSYNEQFF
TRBJ2-3,TRBV5-1,CASSLHPGSSTDTQYF
TRBJ1-5,TRBV2,CASRGQSYSNQPQHF